These 5 T cell receptor beta chains came from one sample sequenced in a study of cytomegalovirus exposure and HLA in healthy donors. Here immunoSEQ multiplex PCR was the method, and the copy in TCRdb shows in-frame clones only, minus some. Among some 140,000 clones listed, 85% to 90% were seen once. The sequencing input was PBMCs. These TCRs come from a woman under 30 in good health and CMV-seropositive.

The chain couples TRBV6-6 to TRBJ2-3; 13 bases match TRBD2. Germline V gene data show CDR1 as MNHNY and CDR2 as SVGAGI (reference sequence). The CDR3 loop spans 15 amino acids. With V trimmed by 4 bases and J by 6 bases, 4 bases remained unmatched. DNA of the CDR3: TGTGCCAGCAGTTGGGGGACTAGCGGGGCGGATACGCAGTATTTT. Encoded protein: CASSWGTSGADTQYF.

This rearrangement joins TRBV5-1 to TRBJ2-1; TRBD1 matches at 9 bases. This CDR3 spans 15 amino acids. Germline V lookup: CDR1 SGHRS, CDR2 YFSETQ. V shed 4 bases, J shed 9 bases, and the junction held 11 bases outside the gene matches. The CDR3 reads CASSLTGTGRSEQFF. The CDR3 DNA sequence: TGCGCCAGCAGCCTAACCGGGACAGGGAGGAGTGAGCAGTTCTTC.

This rearrangement joins TRBV7-8 to TRBJ1-2; D might be TRBD1 (5 bases). Germline V gene data show CDR1 as SGHVS and CDR2 as FQNEAQ. This CDR3 spans 15 amino acids. Between the trimmed V and J ends, which lost 5 bases and 0 bases, there was a span of 13 bases. CDR3 amino acids: CASSIRQSSNYGYTF. The CDR3 bases are TGTGCCAGCAGCATCAGACAGTCGTCTAACTATGGCTACACCTTC.

The chain is built from TRBV4-1 and TRBJ1-3; D not resolved. Germline V CDR1 and CDR2: MGHRA, YSYEKL. The CDR3 length is 15 residues. V was shortened by 1 base and J by 4 bases, with 11 bases between the two germline ends. The CDR3 sequence is CASSQVSSLGNTIYF. CDR3 in DNA: TGCGCCAGCAGCCAAGTCTCGAGCTTAGGAAACACCATATATTTT.

This clone was seen just once. This chain connects TRBV7-6 to TRBJ2-2, with TRBD1 as a possible D gene (6 bases). This CDR3 region has 14 residues. V lost 2 bases and J 6 bases, leaving 10 bases between the germline ends. The germline gives CDR1 SGHVS, CDR2 FNYEAQ. The CDR3 sequence: CASSLNRAAGELFF. Here the CDR3 DNA reads TGTGCCAGCAGCTTAAACAGGGCGGCCGGGGAGCTGTTTTTT.